Listed here are 20 T cell receptor beta chains from one sample, sequenced in a study of follicular helper T cells after annual influenza vaccination. As to time point: 2015-2016 season, 7 days after influenza vaccination. TCRdb's copy holds only in-frame clones and misses some; the assay was immunoSEQ multiplex PCR. Of some 10,000 clones in the sample, approximately 82% were seen once. This specimen was CXCR5- memory CD4+ T cells sorted from blood, taken 7 days after influenza vaccination. The receptors shown here come from an adult who received the influenza vaccine.

The chain is built from TRBV7-2 and TRBJ1-5, with a tentative D call TRBD1 (5 bases). With 4 bases removed from V and 0 bases from J, the gap between germline ends came to 10 bases. From germline, CDR1 is SGHTA and CDR2 FQGNSA. The CDR3 totals 15 residues. The CDR3 nucleotides are TGTGCCAGCAGCTGGGACGGATATAGCAATCAGCCCCAGCATTTT. It specifies CASSWDGYSNQPQHF.

The rearrangement uses TRBV7-3 and TRBJ2-4; D is perhaps TRBD1 (6 bases). Between the trimmed V and J ends, which lost 0 bases and 2 bases, there was a span of 8 bases. The CDR3 loop spans 15 amino acids. Germline V gives CDR1 SGHTA, CDR2 FQGTGA. The CDR3 bases are TGTGCCAGCAGCTTAACGGACAGAACCAAAAACATTCAGTACTTC. It yields the protein CASSLTDRTKNIQYF. Looking up the rest from reference TRBV7-3 and TRBJ2-4 gives the full variable domain: GAGVSQTPSNKVTEKGKYVELRCDPISGHTALYWYRQSLGQGPEFLIYFQGTGAADDSGLPNDRFFAVRPEGSVSTLKIQRTERGDSAVYLCASSLTDRTKNIQYFGAGTRLSVL.

This clone appeared a single time. CDR3 in amino acids: CASSEVRTGLNEQYF. The CDR3 DNA follows: TGTGCCAGCAGTGAAGTGAGAACAGGGCTCAACGAGCAGTACTTC. This chain links TRBV6-1 with TRBJ2-7, with D possibly TRBD1 on 6 matching bases. Germline V lookup: CDR1 MNHNS, CDR2 SASEGT. The V gene lost 1 base and the J gene lost 5 bases, with 15 bases spanning the gap. The CDR3 sequence is 15 residues long.

This rearrangement joins TRBV14 to TRBJ2-7; TRBD1 matches 9 bases. The V and J ends lost 6 bases and 6 bases, in that order; junction bases with no gene match: 6. The CDR3 contains 13 residues. CDR1 and CDR2 (germline): SGHDN, FVKESK. CDR3: CASRGQGRPEQYF. The CDR3 DNA reads TGTGCCAGCAGAGGACAGGGGAGGCCCGAGCAGTACTTC.

The gene calls are TRBV18 and TRBJ2-7; 8 positions agree with TRBD2. CDR1 and CDR2 from the germline V gene are KGHSH and LQKENI. The CDR3 is 15 residues long. With V trimmed by 4 bases and J by 3 bases, 8 bases remained unmatched. CDR3 in DNA: TGTGCCAGCTCACGCACGGGGGGGGGCGGCTACGAGCAGTACTTC. This encodes CASSRTGGGGYEQYF.

The rearrangement joins TRBV15 to TRBJ1-5; possible D gene TRBD1, 5 bases. V lost 0 bases, J lost 6 bases, and 9 bases lay in between. Per the germline V gene, CDR1 is LNHNV and CDR2 is YYDKDF (reference sequence). This CDR3 contains 14 residues. The CDR3, as DNA: TGTGCCACCAGCAGAGATCGCGGGGGTCAGCCCCAGCATTTT. Protein: CATSRDRGGQPQHF.

The rearrangement joins TRBV18 to TRBJ2-1, with 9 positions matching TRBD2. The CDR3 spans 15 residues. J lost 6 bases, V lost 5 bases, and 8 bases had no gene match. Germline CDR1 and CDR2: KGHSH and LQKENI. In nucleotides, the CDR3 is TGTGCCAGCTCAAAGGGACTAGCTTCGGTCAATGAGCAGTTCTTC. It encodes CASSKGLASVNEQFF.

The V call is TRBV18, the J call TRBJ1-4, with a possible D match to TRBD1 (5 bases). V lost 0 bases and J 5 bases, leaving 7 bases between the germline ends. Germline CDR1 is KGHSH and CDR2 is LQKENI. The CDR3 loop spans 14 amino acids. The CDR3 here is CASSPPGLNEKLFF. CDR3 DNA: TGTGCCAGCTCACCACCGGGACTGAATGAAAAACTGTTTTTT.

The chain joins TRBV7-3 to TRBJ1-6, with 10 bases lining up with TRBD1. The germline V gene encodes CDR1 SGHTA and CDR2 FQGTGA. Trimming at V came to 4 bases and at J to 1 base, leaving 13 bases not matched to a gene. The CDR3 contains 20 residues. The CDR3 is CASSSPIRDRGDSYNSPLHF. Written as DNA, the CDR3 is TGTGCCAGCAGCTCACCAATTCGGGACAGGGGAGATTCCTATAATTCACCCCTCCACTTT.

The chain couples TRBV28 to TRBJ1-3, with D possibly being TRBD1 (6 bases). The V gene lost 8 bases and the J gene lost 0 bases, with 14 bases spanning the gap. The CDR3 covers 15 residues. Per the germline V gene, CDR1 is MDHEN and CDR2 is SYDVKM. CDR3 in DNA: TGTGCCAGCTATCCGGGGACAATCTCTGGAAACACCATATATTTT. This codes for CASYPGTISGNTIYF.

This clone was recorded a few times. This sequence joins TRBV5-1 and TRBJ2-3; D uncertain. The CDR3 has 12 amino acids. Germline V gene lookup returns CDR1 SGHRS and CDR2 YFSETQ. V lost 4 bases and J 6 bases, leaving 9 bases between the germline ends. In nucleotides, the CDR3 is TGCGCCAGCAGCATTGAATCGGATACGCAGTATTTT. This sequence encodes CASSIESDTQYF.

The rearrangement joins TRBV7-9 to TRBJ1-3; D might be TRBD1 (6 bases). The CDR3 is made up of 18 amino acids. With 5 bases removed from V and 0 bases from J, the gap between germline ends came to 20 bases. The germline V gene has CDR1 SEHNR and CDR2 FQNEAQ (reference sequence). CDR3 nucleotide sequence: TGTGCCAGCAGCCTGACCTTGGGACAAGACCTCTCTGGAAACACCATATATTTT. Encoded protein: CASSLTLGQDLSGNTIYF.

The chain combines TRBV18 with TRBJ1-4, with D tentatively TRBD1 (5 bases). The germline CDR1 and CDR2 sequences are KGHSH and LQKENI. The germline V and J ends were trimmed by 1 base and 2 bases, with 14 bases remaining between them. The CDR3 is made up of 17 amino acids. CDR3: CASSPRAGSLTNEKLFF. The CDR3 bases are TGTGCCAGCTCACCACGAGCAGGGTCCTTGACTAATGAAAAACTGTTTTTT.

This clone was seen a single time. J is TRBJ1-3 and V is TRBV7-8; D remains ambiguous. The CDR3 consists of 12 residues. The germline gives CDR1 SGHVS, CDR2 FQNEAQ. V was shortened by 3 bases and J by 4 bases, with 4 bases between the two germline ends. The DNA for the CDR3 is TGTGCCAGCAGCTTCCAGGGAAACACCATATATTTT. This codes for CASSFQGNTIYF.

DNA for the CDR3: TGTGCCAGCAGTGAATGGAGGATGGAGGGAGGCGGCAGCGAGCAGTACTTC. Its protein product is CASSEWRMEGGGSEQYF. The genes are TRBV25-1 and TRBJ2-7; weak D call: TRBD2 (6 bases). The CDR3 is 17 residues long. V gave up 1 base and J gave up 6 bases, with 22 bases separating them. CDR1 and CDR2 (germline): MGHDK, SYGVNS.

The V call is TRBV12-5, the J call TRBJ1-2; 7 positions match TRBD1. J was trimmed by 5 bases and V by 2 bases; bases with no gene match: 5. Germline CDR1 and CDR2: LGHNT and FRNRAP. The CDR3 totals 14 residues. In DNA, the CDR3 is TGTGCTAGTGGTTTGACAGGGGTTAGGTATGGCTACACCTTC. It encodes CASGLTGVRYGYTF.

This rearrangement joins TRBV7-2 to TRBJ2-7; maybe TRBD1 (6 bases). The germline CDR1 and CDR2 sequences are SGHTA and FQGNSA. V gave up 5 bases and J gave up 2 bases, with 13 bases separating them. The CDR3 loop spans 14 amino acids. CDR3 DNA sequence: TGTGCCAGCAGCACGATGAACAGGGCCTACGAGCAGTACTTC. Translated, it gives CASSTMNRAYEQYF.

The chain joins TRBV30 to TRBJ1-3; 8 positions match TRBD1. Germline V lookup: CDR1 GTSNPN, CDR2 SVGIG (reference sequence). The length of the CDR3 is 16 residues. Trimming at V came to 2 bases and at J to 0 bases, leaving 6 bases not matched to a gene. The CDR3 DNA reads TGTGCCTGGAGTTTGGACAGGGCCAGCTCTGGAAACACCATATATTTT. Its protein product is CAWSLDRASSGNTIYF.

The chain links TRBV6-6 to TRBJ2-3, with D possibly matching TRBD2 (5 bases). The germline V and J ends were trimmed by 2 bases and 3 bases, with 12 bases remaining between them. CDR1 and CDR2 (germline): MNHNY, SVGAGI (reference sequence). The CDR3 consists of 15 residues. CDR3 sequence: CASSYDPRGTDTQYF. CDR3 DNA: TGTGCCAGCAGTTACGACCCTAGAGGGACAGATACGCAGTATTTT.

V and J are TRBV6-5 and TRBJ2-3; TRBD2 matches 8 bases. This CDR3 region has 15 residues. The germline CDR1 and CDR2 sequences are MNHEY and SVGAGI. The V and J ends lost 2 bases and 5 bases, in that order; junction bases with no gene match: 6. The CDR3 spells CASSYAGGRLDTQYF. The CDR3 nucleotides read TGTGCCAGCAGTTACGCGGGGGGCCGTCTAGATACGCAGTATTTT.